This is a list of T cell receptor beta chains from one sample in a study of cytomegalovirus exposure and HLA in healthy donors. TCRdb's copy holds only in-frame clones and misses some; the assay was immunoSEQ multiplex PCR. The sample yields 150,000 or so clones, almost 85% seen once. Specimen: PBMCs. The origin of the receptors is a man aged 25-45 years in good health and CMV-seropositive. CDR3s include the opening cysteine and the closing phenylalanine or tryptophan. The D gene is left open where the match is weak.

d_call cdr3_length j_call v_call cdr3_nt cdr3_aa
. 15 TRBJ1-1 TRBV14 TGTGCCAGCAGCCAATCCTTACGGGGGAACACTGAAGCTTTCTTT CASSQSLRGNTEAFF
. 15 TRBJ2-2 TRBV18 TGTGCCAGCTCACCACGAGGGCAAGGAACCGGGGAGCTGTTTTTT CASSPRGQGTGELFF
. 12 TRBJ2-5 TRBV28 TGTGCCAGCAGTCCAACTGTGGAGACCCAGTACTTC CASSPTVETQYF
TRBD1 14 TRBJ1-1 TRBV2 TGTGCCAGCAGCTCAGGGGGCAGGTACACTGAAGCTTTCTTT CASSSGGRYTEAFF
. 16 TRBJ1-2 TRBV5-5 TGTGCCAGCAGCCCAGTTGACGGCGGGCCGAACTATGGCTACACCTTC CASSPVDGGPNYGYTF
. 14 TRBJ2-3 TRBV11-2 TGTGCCAGCAGCCCCCCCCCGGGCACAGATACGCAGTATTTT CASSPPPGTDTQYF
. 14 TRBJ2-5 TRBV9 TGTGCCAGCAGCTCCCGACTTTACCAAGAGACCCAGTACTTC CASSSRLYQETQYF
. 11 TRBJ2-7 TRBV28 TGTGCCAGCAGGCGGGGCTACGAGCAGTACTTC CASRRGYEQYF
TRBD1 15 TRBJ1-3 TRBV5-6 TGTGCCAGCAGCGCCATGACAGGGTCTGGAAACACCATATATTTT CASSAMTGSGNTIYF
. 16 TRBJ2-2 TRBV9 TGTGCCAGCAGCCTTTCCTTCCGTACAGTCACCGGGGAGCTGTTTTTT CASSLSFRTVTGELFF
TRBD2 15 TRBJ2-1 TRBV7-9 TGTGCCAGCAGCTTTAGCGGGAGCTCCTACAATGAGCAGTTCTTC CASSFSGSSYNEQFF
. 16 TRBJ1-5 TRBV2 TGTGCCAGCAGTGAAAGTCCAGACACCGTACATCAGCCCCAGCATTTT CASSESPDTVHQPQHF